The T cell receptor beta chain under discussion was sequenced for a study of long-term antiretroviral therapy in people with HIV. It was version v3.0 of the immunoSEQ assay that was run at survey level. Generated by immunoSEQ multiplex PCR, the TCRdb table keeps only in-frame clones and is missing some. The sample includes roughly 18,000 clones, 90% to 95% of them seen just once. Germline V CDR1 and CDR2: GTSNPN, SVGIG (reference sequence). After removal of 0 bases from V and 4 bases from J, the junction contained 5 bases not matched to a gene. The length of the CDR3 is 15 residues. Sequenced here: unsorted PBMCs, sampled 3 years after starting antiretroviral therapy. The chain couples TRBV30 to TRBJ2-2; 7 bases fit TRBD1. This TCR was recovered from a man between 45 and 60 years old with HIV. The CDR3 DNA reads TGTGCCTGGAGTGTGGGCAGGGGGATCACCGGGGAGCTGTTTTTT. Protein product: CAWSVGRGITGELFF. Full variable domain (outside the CDR3, taken from reference TRBV30 and TRBJ2-2): SQTIHQWPATLVQPVGSPLSLECTVEGTSNPNLYWYRQAAGRGLQLLFYSVGIGQISSEVPQNLSASRPQDRQFILSSKKLLLSDSGFYLCAWSVGRGITGELFFGEGSRLTVL.